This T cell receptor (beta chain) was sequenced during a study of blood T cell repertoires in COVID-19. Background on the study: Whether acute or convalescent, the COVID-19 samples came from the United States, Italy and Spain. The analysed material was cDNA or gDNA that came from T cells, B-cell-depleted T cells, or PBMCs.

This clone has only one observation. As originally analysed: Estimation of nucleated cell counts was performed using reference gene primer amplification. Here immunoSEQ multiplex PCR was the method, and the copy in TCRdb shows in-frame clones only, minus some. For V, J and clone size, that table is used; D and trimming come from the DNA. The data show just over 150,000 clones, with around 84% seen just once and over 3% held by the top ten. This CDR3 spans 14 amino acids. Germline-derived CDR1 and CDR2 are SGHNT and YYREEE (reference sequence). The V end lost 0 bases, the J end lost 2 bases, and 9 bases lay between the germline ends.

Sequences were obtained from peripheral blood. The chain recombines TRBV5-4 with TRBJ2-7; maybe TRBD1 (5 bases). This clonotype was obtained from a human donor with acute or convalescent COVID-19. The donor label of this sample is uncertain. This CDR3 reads CASSLAGSPYEQYF. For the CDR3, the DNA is TGTGCCAGCAGCTTGGCAGGGTCTCCCTACGAGCAGTACTTC.